These 27 T cell receptor beta chains share one sample of origin, sequenced in a study of TIL therapy for anti-PD-1-resistant metastatic lung cancer. Sequencing used immunoSEQ v3. Data came from immunoSEQ multiplex PCR; TCRdb stores just in-frame clones and leaves some out. Of just over 45,000 clones listed, around 80% are singletons. Time point: pre-treatment sample, taken before nivolumab and TIL therapy. The sequencing used blood, collected at baseline. Receptors were obtained from a man aged 65 to 85 with non-small cell lung cancer.

The chain recombines TRBV4-2 with TRBJ2-7; 8 bases match TRBD2. Losses at the gene ends were 4 bases for V and 4 bases for J; bases not matched to a gene: 9. CDR1 is LGHNA and CDR2 is YNFKEQ in the germline V gene. The length of the CDR3 is 15 residues. CDR3 region: CASSPSLTSGYEQYF. The CDR3 coding sequence is TGTGCCAGCAGCCCGAGCCTCACTAGCGGTTACGAGCAGTACTTC.

The chain is built from TRBV6-5 and TRBJ1-2; TRBD1 matches at 9 bases. Germline-derived CDR1 and CDR2 are MNHEY and SVGAGI. With 6 bases clipped from V and 8 bases from J, the junction kept 4 bases outside the gene matches. The CDR3 extends over 12 amino acids. The CDR3 spells CASRGQGGGYTF. The CDR3 coding sequence is TGTGCCAGCAGGGGACAGGGTGGCGGCTACACCTTC.

In DNA, the CDR3 is TGTGCCAGCAGCTTCGGACTAGCGGGAGATGAGCAGTTCTTC. It translates to CASSFGLAGDEQFF. The chain is built from TRBV11-3 and TRBJ2-1; TRBD2 matches at 13 bases. The length of the CDR3 is 14 residues. J gave up 8 bases and V 3 bases, and 1 base lay outside the gene matches. Germline CDR1 and CDR2: SGHNT and YENEEA. The complete variable domain, with remaining parts taken from reference TRBV11-3 and TRBJ2-1, reads EAGVVQSPRYKIIEKKQPVAFWCNPISGHNTLYWYLQNLGQGPELLIRYENEEAVDDSQLPKDRFSAERLKGVDSTLKIQPAELGDSAVYLCASSFGLAGDEQFFGPGTRLTVL.

The chain employs TRBV6-1 and TRBJ2-1; 12 bases are shared with TRBD2. The CDR3 consists of 15 residues. Trimming removed 7 bases from V and 8 bases from J; junction bases left unmatched: 9. Germline V CDR1 and CDR2: MNHNS, SASEGT. CDR3 in DNA: TGTGCCAGCAAAATGACTAGCGGGAGTAGGGATGAGCAGTTCTTC. It is translated as CASKMTSGSRDEQFF.

The chain couples TRBV29-1 to TRBJ2-7, with a weak D call TRBD1 (6 bases). The CDR3 sequence is 14 residues long. Germline CDR1 is SQVTM and CDR2 is ANQGSEA. V lost 7 bases and J 0 bases, leaving 16 bases between the germline ends. DNA of the CDR3: TGCAGCGCACGCCCCGGGACAAACTCCTACGAGCAGTACTTC. Translating it yields CSARPGTNSYEQYF.

The chain links TRBV29-1 to TRBJ2-6; no definite D call. V gave up 5 bases and J gave up 0 bases, with 5 bases separating them. The germline gives CDR1 SQVTM, CDR2 ANQGSEA. The CDR3 is 13 amino acids. As DNA, the CDR3 is TGCAGCGTTCACAGCTCTGGGGCCAACGTCCTGACTTTC. The encoded protein is CSVHSSGANVLTF.

This clone was detected only a few times. The chain carries TRBV10-2 and TRBJ1-1; D not certain. Germline V gene data show CDR1 as WSHSY and CDR2 as SAAADI. The V and J ends lost 3 bases and 1 base respectively, with 6 bases between them. The CDR3 runs to 13 residues. In DNA, the CDR3 is TGCGCCAGCAGTGAACAGAGGAACACTGAAGCTTTCTTT. It translates to CASSEQRNTEAFF.

The J gene is TRBJ2-5, the V gene TRBV5-6; 10 nucleotides line up with TRBD2. The end of the DNA fits TRBJ2-7 better, so the J call may be wrong. The CDR3 loop spans 17 amino acids. Germline V gives CDR1 SGHDT, CDR2 YYEEEE. CDR3 region: CASSWTLAGDNGYEQYF. The CDR3, as DNA: TGTGCCAGCAGCTGGACCCTAGCGGGAGATAATGGCTACGAGCAGTACTTC.

The table lists this clone with a few counts. V is TRBV18 and J is TRBJ2-7; D ambiguous. The length of the CDR3 is 12 residues. The ends were cut back, 2 bases at V and 3 bases at J, with 5 bases in the middle. Germline assignment: CDR1 KGHSH and CDR2 LQKENI. The DNA of the CDR3 is TGTGCCAGCTCACCAGAGAGCTACGAGCAGTACTTC. Amino acids: CASSPESYEQYF.

This chain links TRBV6-5 with TRBJ1-5, with D perhaps TRBD1 (6 bases). Germline loops: CDR1 MNHEY, CDR2 SVGAGI. The CDR3 consists of 13 residues. V lost 7 bases to trimming and J lost 6 bases, with 13 bases between them. CDR3 in amino acids: CASTLNRVQPQHF. The DNA for the CDR3 is TGTGCCAGCACCCTGAACAGGGTTCAGCCCCAGCATTTT.

This chain connects TRBV27 to TRBJ2-5; D may be TRBD1 (5 bases). The V gene's germline CDR1 is MNHEY and CDR2 SMNVEV (reference sequence). This CDR3 is 13 amino acids long. The V end lost 6 bases, the J end lost 3 bases, and 11 bases lay between the germline ends. CDR3 loop: CASSRWGEETQYF. CDR3 nucleotide sequence: TGTGCCAGCAGCCGTTGGGGCGAAGAGACCCAGTACTTC.

This chain uses TRBV6-5 with TRBJ2-5; TRBD1 aligns across 8 bases. Germline V gene data show CDR1 as MNHEY and CDR2 as SVGAGI. The junction had 11 bases not matched to a gene; V was cut back by 7 bases and J by 7 bases. The CDR3 covers 14 residues. The CDR3 nucleotides read TGTGCCAGCACCGGCCCAGGGGGCGGTGGGACCCAGTACTTC. This codes for CASTGPGGGGTQYF.

The CDR3 sequence: CASREGLGQPQHF. The CDR3 DNA sequence: TGTGCCAGTCGCGAGGGGTTAGGGCAGCCCCAGCATTTT. The rearrangement links TRBV19 to TRBJ1-5; D perhaps matches TRBD1 (5 bases). The ends were cut back, 8 bases at V and 7 bases at J, with 15 bases in the middle. The germline CDR1 and CDR2 sequences are LNHDA and SQIVND (reference sequence). The CDR3 has 13 residues.

The chain combines TRBV27 with TRBJ2-7; 7 bases are shared with TRBD1. J gave up 3 bases and V 3 bases, and 8 bases lay outside the gene matches. This CDR3 contains 15 residues. The V gene's germline CDR1 is MNHEY and CDR2 SMNVEV (reference sequence). DNA of the CDR3: TGTGCCAGCAGTTTTCGCCCAACAGGGGACTACGAGCAGTACTTC. Translating gives CASSFRPTGDYEQYF.

The J gene is TRBJ2-7, the V gene TRBV5-1; D remains unclear. V dropped 6 bases and J dropped 3 bases, with 10 bases sitting between them. CDR3 length equals 12 residues. The germline CDR1 and CDR2 sequences are SGHRS and YFSETQ. Here the CDR3 reads CASKDGSYEQYF. The DNA of the CDR3 is TGCGCCAGCAAGGACGGTAGCTACGAGCAGTACTTC.

This chain uses TRBV19 with TRBJ2-7; D not certain. V was cut by 0 bases and J by 2 bases, with 8 bases left in between. CDR1 is LNHDA and CDR2 is SQIVND in the germline V gene (reference sequence). There are 14 residues in the CDR3. CDR3 protein: CASSIDVQPYEQYF. Here the CDR3 DNA reads TGTGCCAGTAGTATAGATGTACAGCCCTACGAGCAGTACTTC.

The V and J genes are TRBV5-1 and TRBJ2-5, with 7 bases aligning to TRBD2. Germline V gene sequence: CDR1 SGHRS, CDR2 YFSETQ. This CDR3 is 15 amino acids long. V was pared by 0 bases and J by 5 bases, with 7 bases of the junction left unmatched. CDR3 amino acids: CASSLVGGGGETQYF. CDR3 DNA: TGCGCCAGCAGCTTGGTGGGCGGGGGAGGTGAGACCCAGTACTTC.

This chain uses TRBV5-1 with TRBJ2-3; 7 bases fit TRBD1. The CDR3 has 15 amino acids. Germline lookup yields CDR1 SGHRS and CDR2 YFSETQ. J lost 8 bases, V lost 3 bases, and 12 bases had no gene match. Written as DNA, the CDR3 is TGCGCCAGCAGCTCTGGCCGAGGGGGCGGAGGTACGCAGTATTTT. This codes for CASSSGRGGGGTQYF.

This sequence joins TRBV30 and TRBJ1-4; D gene ambiguous. The CDR3 has 13 amino acids. Trimming took off 8 bases at V and 7 bases at J, with 17 bases between the two ends. The germline V gene has CDR1 GTSNPN and CDR2 SVGIG (reference sequence). CDR3 residues: CAHSIGWGEKLFF. The CDR3 DNA reads as TGTGCCCACAGTATTGGCTGGGGTGAAAAACTGTTTTTT.

The chain links TRBV15 to TRBJ2-7; tentatively, D is TRBD1 or TRBD2 (5 bases each). The CDR3 is 18 amino acids. Trimming pared 0 bases from V and 4 bases from J, leaving 22 bases between. Per the germline V gene, CDR1 is LNHNV and CDR2 is YYDKDF (reference sequence). For the CDR3, the DNA is TGTGCCACCAGCAGAGATATGGATAGGGCAGGGACCCCATACGAGCAGTACTTC. This translates into CATSRDMDRAGTPYEQYF.

The gene calls are TRBV7-9 and TRBJ2-6; D is perhaps TRBD1 or TRBD2 (5 bases each). V was clipped by 5 bases and J by 0 bases, with 17 bases between them. The CDR3 runs 18 residues. Germline V CDR1 and CDR2: SEHNR, FQNEAQ (reference sequence). CDR3 region: CASSPRTGPPSGANVLTF. The CDR3 coding sequence is TGTGCCAGCAGCCCGAGGACGGGACCTCCCTCTGGGGCCAACGTCCTGACTTTC.

The genes are TRBV7-3 and TRBJ1-5; D gene unclear. This CDR3 has 18 residues. V was pared by 1 base and J by 2 bases, with 18 bases between. Germline V CDR1 and CDR2: SGHTA, FQGTGA. Written as DNA, the CDR3 is TGTGCCAGCAGCTTAAATAGGATTTGGCGTTTGGGCAATCAGCCCCAGCATTTT. This encodes CASSLNRIWRLGNQPQHF.

The gene calls are TRBV7-3 and TRBJ2-1, with 13 bases fitting TRBD2. The J segment lost 1 base and the V segment lost 4 bases, leaving 4 bases of the junction unmatched. This CDR3 comprises 17 residues. Germline-derived CDR1 and CDR2 are SGHTA and FQGTGA. The CDR3 DNA sequence: TGTGCCAGCAGCTCCGGGACTAGCGGGGATTCCTACAATGAGCAGTTCTTC. Residues: CASSSGTSGDSYNEQFF.

The V and J genes are TRBV10-3 and TRBJ1-1; D gene uncertain. V dropped 3 bases and J dropped 10 bases, with 9 bases sitting between them. The germline gives CDR1 ENHRY, CDR2 SYGVKD. The CDR3 runs 11 residues. The CDR3 spells CAISDLERAFF. The CDR3 nucleotides are TGTGCCATCAGTGATCTAGAACGAGCTTTCTTT.

The gene calls are TRBV28 and TRBJ1-4; D possibly corresponds to TRBD1 (6 bases). Between the trimmed V and J ends, which lost 8 bases and 6 bases, there was a span of 13 bases. The CDR3 totals 13 residues. Germline CDR1 and CDR2: MDHEN and SYDVKM. This CDR3 is CASGRGGYEKLFF. CDR3 in DNA: TGTGCCAGCGGAAGGGGGGGGTATGAAAAACTGTTTTTT.

The rearrangement uses TRBV6-5 and TRBJ2-5; tentatively, D is TRBD2 (7 bases). Trimming removed 6 bases at V and 5 bases at J, with 16 bases between. The germline V gene encodes CDR1 MNHEY and CDR2 SVGAGI. The CDR3 loop spans 14 amino acids. This CDR3 is CASSFLQGGETQYF. The DNA for the CDR3 is TGTGCCAGCAGCTTCTTACAGGGAGGGGAGACCCAGTACTTC.

This chain links TRBV4-1 with TRBJ2-5, with 12 bases aligning to TRBD2. With 4 bases clipped from V and 0 bases from J, the junction kept 3 bases outside the gene matches. Germline CDR1 is MGHRA and CDR2 is YSYEKL. CDR3 length: 16 residues. CDR3 bases: TGCGCCAGCAGCCGAAGACTAGCGGGAGACCAAGAGACCCAGTACTTC. It encodes CASSRRLAGDQETQYF.